This is a list of T cell receptor beta chains from one sample in a study of OX40 agonist ivuxolimab in advanced cancers. TCRdb's copy holds only in-frame clones and misses some; the assay was immunoSEQ multiplex PCR. The repertoire includes 90,000 to 100,000 clones, about 96% of them detected once, and 2% sits in the top ten. The input for sequencing was CD4+ or CD8+ T cells sorted from blood, taken in a trial of the OX40 agonist ivuxolimab. The source is an adult with an advanced solid tumor such as melanoma, head and neck, liver or kidney cancer. Each CDR3 is given with its conserved first and last residue. The order of the fields is V gene, J gene, clone size, D gene, CDR3 protein, CDR3 DNA. D genes are given only for firm matches. Clone sizes are given selectively: once, few, many, or a class where the clone is expanded.

>TRBV11-2|TRBJ2-7|-|TRBD1
CASSLGVGQDSYEQYF
TGTGCCAGCAGCTTAGGGGTGGGACAGGACTCCTACGAGCAGTACTTC
>TRBV4-3|TRBJ2-7|-|-
CASSQDWAPSYEQYF
TGCGCCAGCAGCCAAGATTGGGCCCCCTCCTACGAGCAGTACTTC
>TRBV27|TRBJ1-1|-|-
CASSLGGVDTEAFF
TGTGCCAGCAGTTTAGGGGGGGTTGACACTGAAGCTTTCTTT
>TRBV6-1|TRBJ2-5|once|-
CASRLRETQYF
TGTGCCAGCCGCCTCAGGGAGACCCAGTACTTC
>TRBV13|TRBJ2-5|-|-
CASSLFSETQYF
TGTGCCAGCAGCTTATTCTCAGAGACCCAGTACTTC
>TRBV7-6|TRBJ2-2|-|-
CASSPYGDTGELFF
TGTGCCAGCAGCCCTTACGGGGATACCGGGGAGCTGTTTTTT
>TRBV6-5|TRBJ2-7|once|-
CASSYGGGAYEQYF
TGTGCCAGCAGTTACGGAGGGGGGGCCTACGAGCAGTACTTC
>TRBV11-2|TRBJ1-1|-|-
CASKGEGGEAFF
TGTGCCAGCAAGGGGGAGGGGGGGGAAGCTTTCTTT
>TRBV7-6|TRBJ2-1|once|-
CASRGSNEQFF
TGTGCCAGCAGAGGGAGCAATGAGCAGTTCTTC
>TRBV7-6|TRBJ2-1|-|-
CASSSFSSGNEQFF
TGTGCCAGCAGCTCATTTAGCTCGGGCAATGAGCAGTTCTTC
>TRBV6-1|TRBJ2-7|once|-
CASRDWSPYEQYF
TGTGCCAGCAGAGATTGGTCCCCCTACGAGCAGTACTTC
>TRBV5-6|TRBJ2-1|-|-
CASSLDGGEQFF
TGTGCCAGCAGCCTGGACGGGGGAGAGCAGTTCTTC
>TRBV4-3|TRBJ2-5|-|-
CASSPGLFQETQYF
TGCGCCAGCAGTCCGGGGCTATTTCAAGAGACCCAGTACTTC
>TRBV11-2|TRBJ1-6|-|TRBD1
CASSLGQGNNSPLHF
TGTGCCAGCAGCTTAGGACAGGGAAATAATTCACCCCTCCACTTT
>TRBV7-9|TRBJ1-2|-|TRBD1
CASSDYRGGYGYTF
TGTGCCAGCAGCGACTACAGGGGAGGGTATGGCTACACCTTC
>TRBV25-1|TRBJ2-7|few|-
CASSDPGRYYEQYF
TGTGCCAGCAGTGACCCGGGTCGATACTACGAGCAGTACTTC
>TRBV4-2|TRBJ1-1|-|-
CASSQEYGDTEAFF
TGTGCCAGCAGCCAAGAGTATGGGGATACTGAAGCTTTCTTT
>TRBV10-3|TRBJ2-1|-|-
CAISEINEQFF
TGTGCCATCAGTGAGATAAATGAGCAGTTCTTC
>TRBV2|TRBJ1-5|-|-
CASREPTESNQPQHF
TGTGCCAGCAGGGAGCCGACCGAAAGCAATCAGCCCCAGCATTTT
>TRBV19|TRBJ2-1|-|TRBD2
CASNAGTSVMDEQFF
TGTGCCAGTAACGCCGGGACTAGTGTCATGGATGAGCAGTTCTTC
>TRBV7-2|TRBJ2-7|-|-
CASSPVSSYEQYF
TGTGCCAGCAGCCCTGTGAGCTCCTACGAGCAGTACTTC
>TRBV27|TRBJ2-2|-|TRBD1
CASTRTGSGELFF
TGTGCCAGCACCCGGACAGGTTCCGGGGAGCTGTTTTTT
>TRBV6-6|TRBJ2-7|-|TRBD2
CASSYFQREHYEQYF
TGTGCCAGCAGTTACTTCCAGCGGGAGCACTACGAGCAGTACTTC
>TRBV19|TRBJ2-7|-|TRBD1
CASSPGTGGFYEQYF
TGTGCCAGTAGCCCCGGGACAGGGGGTTTTTACGAGCAGTACTTC
>TRBV9|TRBJ2-3|-|TRBD1
CASSVGSGGSDTQYF
TGTGCCAGCAGCGTAGGTTCAGGGGGATCAGATACGCAGTATTTT
>TRBV5-4|TRBJ1-2|-|TRBD1
CASSSTGVYGYTF
TGTGCCAGCAGCTCTACAGGGGTTTATGGCTACACCTTC
>TRBV10-2|TRBJ2-2|-|-
CASSEGFTGELFF
TGCGCCAGCAGTGAGGGCTTCACCGGGGAGCTGTTTTTT
>TRBV19|TRBJ1-3|-|TRBD1
CASSLTGAGNTIYF
TGTGCCAGTAGCCTGACAGGGGCTGGAAACACCATATATTTT
>TRBV6-1|TRBJ2-1|-|-
CASSEQVWRQDGEQFF
TGTGCCAGCAGTGAGCAGGTTTGGCGTCAGGATGGTGAGCAGTTCTTC
>TRBV6-5|TRBJ1-2|-|TRBD1
CASSTGQGTSGYTF
TGTGCCAGCAGCACGGGACAGGGGACGAGTGGCTACACCTTC
>TRBV4-1|TRBJ2-6|once|TRBD2
CASSFQGLAIGTGANVLTF
TGCGCCAGCAGCTTCCAGGGACTAGCAATAGGTACTGGGGCCAACGTCCTGACTTTC
>TRBV10-2|TRBJ2-7|-|-
CASSDRVTYEQYF
TGCGCCAGCAGTGACAGGGTGACCTACGAGCAGTACTTC
>TRBV19|TRBJ1-6|once|TRBD1
CASSLGQGDNSPLHF
TGTGCCAGTAGTCTCGGACAGGGGGATAATTCACCCCTCCACTTT
>TRBV27|TRBJ1-6|-|-
CASSSAWGSPLHF
TGTGCCAGCAGTTCCGCTTGGGGTTCACCCCTCCACTTT
>TRBV18|TRBJ1-1|-|-
CASSQYGSNTEAFF
TGTGCCAGCTCACAATACGGGTCGAACACTGAAGCTTTCTTT
>TRBV19|TRBJ1-5|-|TRBD1
CASSVRQGVNQPQHF
TGTGCCAGTAGTGTTCGACAGGGGGTCAATCAGCCCCAGCATTTT
>TRBV13|TRBJ1-5|-|-
CASSLGPNQPQHF
TGTGCCAGCAGCTTAGGCCCTAATCAGCCCCAGCATTTT
>TRBV4-1|TRBJ2-4|-|-
CASSQGRGSPDIQYF
TGCGCCAGCAGCCAAGGGAGGGGCAGCCCGGACATTCAGTACTTC
>TRBV10-2|TRBJ2-7|-|-
CASGQQGTSHEQYF
TGCGCCAGCGGACAACAGGGTACCTCCCACGAGCAGTACTTC
>TRBV2|TRBJ1-1|-|-
CASSPSTTFAFF
TGTGCCAGCAGCCCATCAACCACCTTCGCTTTCTTT
>TRBV27|TRBJ1-5|-|-
CASSLAGQPQHF
TGTGCCAGCAGTTTAGCCGGTCAGCCCCAGCATTTT
>TRBV19|TRBJ2-3|-|-
CASSIEVPTSTDTQYF
TGTGCCAGTAGTATAGAGGTCCCTACTAGCACAGATACGCAGTATTTT
>TRBV15|TRBJ2-2|-|-
CATRQAGELFF
TGTGCCACCAGGCAGGCCGGGGAGCTGTTTTTT
>TRBV2|TRBJ2-5|-|-
CASSEEKDSQGETQYF
TGTGCCAGCAGTGAAGAAAAAGACAGCCAGGGAGAGACCCAGTACTTC
>TRBV5-4|TRBJ2-7|-|-
CASSQARGYEQYF
TGCGCCAGCAGCCAAGCAAGAGGCTACGAGCAGTACTTC
>TRBV28|TRBJ1-1|-|-
CASSPLDTEAFF
TGTGCCAGCAGTCCGCTCGACACTGAAGCTTTCTTT
>TRBV27|TRBJ2-7|-|-
CASGQGGSYEQYF
TGTGCCAGCGGCCAGGGAGGTTCCTACGAGCAGTACTTC
>TRBV27|TRBJ2-3|-|-
CASSFLDTADTQYF
TGTGCCAGCAGTTTCCTCGACACCGCAGATACGCAGTATTTT
>TRBV19|TRBJ1-5|-|-
CASSKWGGPDNQPQHF
TGTGCCAGTAGTAAGTGGGGCGGACCAGACAATCAGCCCCAGCATTTT
>TRBV5-6|TRBJ2-1|-|-
CASSNLDSNSYNEQFF
TGTGCCAGCAGCAACTTAGACAGTAACTCCTACAATGAGCAGTTCTTC
>TRBV9|TRBJ2-1|-|TRBD2
CASSETSGSNNEQFF
TGTGCCAGCAGCGAGACTAGCGGGAGTAACAATGAGCAGTTCTTC
>TRBV28|TRBJ2-1|-|-
CATPWGASEQFF
TGTGCCACCCCCTGGGGAGCAAGTGAGCAGTTCTTC
>TRBV19|TRBJ1-1|-|-
CASSPETGPSTEAFF
TGTGCCAGTAGCCCCGAGACAGGCCCCAGCACTGAAGCTTTCTTT
>TRBV19|TRBJ1-5|-|-
CASSIGGGSPQHF
TGTGCCAGTAGCATTGGCGGGGGGTCGCCCCAGCATTTT
>TRBV27|TRBJ2-7|-|-
CASRRGESYEQYF
TGTGCCAGCAGAAGGGGGGAGTCCTACGAGCAGTACTTC
>TRBV30|TRBJ2-2|-|-
CAWSVPGGTSGGELFF
TGTGCCTGGAGTGTACCTGGTGGGACAAGCGGCGGGGAGCTGTTTTTT
>TRBV6-5|TRBJ2-7|-|TRBD1
CASSWTGTDEQYF
TGTGCCAGCAGTTGGACCGGGACAGATGAGCAGTACTTC